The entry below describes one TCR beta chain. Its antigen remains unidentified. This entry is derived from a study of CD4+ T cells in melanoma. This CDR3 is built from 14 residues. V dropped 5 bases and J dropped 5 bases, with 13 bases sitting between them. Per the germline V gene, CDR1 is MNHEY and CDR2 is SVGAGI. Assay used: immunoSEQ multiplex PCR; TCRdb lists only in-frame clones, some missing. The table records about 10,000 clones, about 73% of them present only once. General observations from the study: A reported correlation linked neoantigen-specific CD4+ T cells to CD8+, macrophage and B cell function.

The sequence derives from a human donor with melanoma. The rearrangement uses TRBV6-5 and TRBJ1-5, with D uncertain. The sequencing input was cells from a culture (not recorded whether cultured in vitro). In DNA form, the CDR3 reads TGTGCCAGCAGTCGCCGCAGAACATATCAGCCCCAGCATTTT. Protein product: CASSRRRTYQPQHF.